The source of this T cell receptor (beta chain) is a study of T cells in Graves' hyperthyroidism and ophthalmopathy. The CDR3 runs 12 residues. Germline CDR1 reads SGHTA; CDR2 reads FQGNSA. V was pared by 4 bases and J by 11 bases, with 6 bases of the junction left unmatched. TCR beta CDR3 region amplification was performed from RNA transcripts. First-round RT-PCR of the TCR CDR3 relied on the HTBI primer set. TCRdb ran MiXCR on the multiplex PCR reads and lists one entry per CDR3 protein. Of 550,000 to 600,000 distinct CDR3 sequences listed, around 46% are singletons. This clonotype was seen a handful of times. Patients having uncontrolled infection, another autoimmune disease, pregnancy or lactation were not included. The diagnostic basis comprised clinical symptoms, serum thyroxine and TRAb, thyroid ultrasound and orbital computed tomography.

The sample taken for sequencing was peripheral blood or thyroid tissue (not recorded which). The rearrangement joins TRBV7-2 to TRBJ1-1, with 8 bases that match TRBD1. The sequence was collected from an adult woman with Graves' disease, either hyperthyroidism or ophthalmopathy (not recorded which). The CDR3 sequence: CASSSDRAKAFF. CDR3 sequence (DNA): TGTGCCAGCAGCTCGGACAGGGCTAAGGCTTTCTTT.